A single sample gave rise to the 13 T cell receptor beta chains below, sequenced in a study of blood T cell repertoires in COVID-19. TCRdb keeps only in-frame clones here, not all; method: immunoSEQ multiplex PCR. This table holds 150,000 to 200,000 clones, roughly four fifths found once. Sequencing used PBMCs or T cells enriched from blood (not recorded which). These TCRs come from a man between 45 and 60 years old who had recovered from COVID-19.

This chain links TRBV24-1 with TRBJ2-7; possible D gene TRBD1, 6 bases. The V gene's germline CDR1 is KGHDR and CDR2 SFDVKD. The CDR3 consists of 18 residues. The V end lost 2 bases, the J end lost 2 bases, and 21 bases lay between the germline ends. The CDR3 loop reads CATSDSQEPGHGPYEQYF. In DNA, the CDR3 is TGTGCCACCAGTGATTCTCAGGAACCGGGACATGGGCCCTACGAGCAGTACTTC.

This clone occurred a few times. The rearrangement links TRBV6-4 to TRBJ1-6; a weak D match, TRBD1 (5 bases). V was clipped by 2 bases and J by 7 bases, with 9 bases between them. The CDR3 has 14 amino acids. Germline V gene sequence: CDR1 MRHNA, CDR2 SNTAGT. This CDR3 reads CASSDGQGNSPLHF. As DNA, the CDR3 is TGTGCCAGCAGTGACGGGCAGGGCAATTCACCCCTCCACTTT.

The chain is built from TRBV4-1 and TRBJ1-6; D call uncertain. The germline V gene encodes CDR1 MGHRA and CDR2 YSYEKL. The CDR3 loop spans 13 amino acids. Trimming removed 0 bases at V and 10 bases at J, with 7 bases between. CDR3 amino acids: CASSQDHSSPLHF. As DNA, the CDR3 is TGCGCCAGCAGCCAAGATCATAGCTCACCCCTCCACTTT.

The chain employs TRBV28 and TRBJ1-4; maybe TRBD1 (5 bases). The V gene lost 6 bases and the J gene lost 1 base, with 12 bases spanning the gap. The CDR3 has 15 amino acids. Germline V gene lookup returns CDR1 MDHEN and CDR2 SYDVKM. The CDR3 spells CASRRGGVTNEKLFF. The CDR3 DNA sequence: TGTGCCAGCAGAAGGGGAGGCGTAACTAATGAAAAACTGTTTTTT.

The rearrangement joins TRBV7-3 to TRBJ2-1; no definite D call. The CDR3 is 16 residues long. V was shortened by 7 bases and J by 12 bases, with 28 bases between the two germline ends. CDR1 SGHTA and CDR2 FQGTGA come from the germline V gene. CDR3 region: CASTHFFALIFGGQFF. CDR3 DNA sequence: TGTGCCAGCACCCATTTTTTTGCGTTAATCTTCGGTGGGCAGTTCTTC.

The chain combines TRBV2 with TRBJ1-5; the match to TRBD1 covers 9 bases. The germline gives CDR1 SNHLY, CDR2 FYNNEI. The CDR3 has 14 residues. V gave up 8 bases and J gave up 9 bases; unmatched junction bases: 11. CDR3 loop: CASETDRGDWPQHF. The CDR3 region has the DNA TGTGCCAGCGAAACGGACAGGGGCGACTGGCCCCAGCATTTT.

J is TRBJ2-7 and V is TRBV2; D remains ambiguous. The CDR3 consists of 15 residues. The germline CDR1 and CDR2 sequences are SNHLY and FYNNEI. Trimming took off 3 bases at V and 0 bases at J, with 12 bases between the two ends. This CDR3 is CASSERSTYSYEQYF. CDR3 DNA sequence: TGTGCCAGCAGTGAGCGTAGCACATACTCCTACGAGCAGTACTTC.

This clone was seen a handful of times. This rearrangement joins TRBV7-9 to TRBJ2-1; the D is unclear. Germline CDR1 and CDR2: SEHNR and FQNEAQ (reference sequence). With 6 bases removed from V and 6 bases from J, the gap between germline ends came to 15 bases. The CDR3 has 14 residues. The CDR3 is CASRSQVPRNEQFF. The DNA for the CDR3 is TGTGCCAGCAGGTCCCAGGTCCCGCGCAATGAGCAGTTCTTC. The entire variable domain, with the rest obtained from reference TRBV7-9 and TRBJ2-1, is as follows: DTGVSQNPRHKITKRGQNVTFRCDPISEHNRLYWYRQTLGQGPEFLTYFQNEAQLEKSRLLSDRFSAERPKGSFSTLEIQRTEQGDSAMYLCASRSQVPRNEQFFGPGTRLTVL.

This clone has only a few counts. The chain uses TRBV7-7 and TRBJ2-1, with TRBD1 as a possible D gene (6 bases). Looked up from germline, CDR1 is SSHAT and CDR2 is FNYEAQ (reference sequence). The ends were cut back, 0 bases at V and 2 bases at J, with 11 bases in the middle. CDR3 length: 16 residues. CDR3 coding DNA: TGTGCCAGCAGCTTAGCCCAGGGGATGGCCTACAATGAGCAGTTCTTC. Residues: CASSLAQGMAYNEQFF.

The genes are TRBV3-1 (or the pseudogene TRBV3-2) and TRBJ1-6, with D possibly matching TRBD1 (6 bases). This CDR3 has 17 residues. Germline V lookup: CDR1 LGHDT, CDR2 YNNKEL (reference sequence). The V end lost 0 bases, the J end lost 9 bases, and 18 bases lay between the germline ends. The CDR3 nucleotides read TGTGCCAGCAGCCAAGATCGTCAGGGGCGACTTCTTTCACCCCTCCACTTT. As protein: CASSQDRQGRLLSPLHF.

The chain recombines TRBV6-5 with TRBJ2-7; 7 bases match TRBD2. Germline assignment: CDR1 MNHEY and CDR2 SVGAGI. V was pared by 0 bases and J by 7 bases, with 3 bases of the junction left unmatched. This CDR3 is built from 13 residues. CDR3 amino acids: CASSYSGSGEQYF. Written as DNA, the CDR3 is TGTGCCAGCAGTTACTCGGGTAGCGGGGAGCAGTACTTC.

The chain joins TRBV18 to TRBJ1-5; a possible D gene is TRBD1 (6 bases). The germline gives CDR1 KGHSH, CDR2 LQKENI. This CDR3 is 15 amino acids long. Trimming removed 3 bases at V and 3 bases at J, with 12 bases between. The CDR3 DNA sequence: TGTGCCAGCTCACCCACAGGGAACCTCAATCAGCCCCAGCATTTT. Its protein is CASSPTGNLNQPQHF. The variable domain in full, completed from reference TRBV18 and TRBJ1-5, reads NAGVMQNPRHLVRRRGQEARLRCSPMKGHSHVYWYRQLPEEGLKFMVYLQKENIIDESGMPKERFSAEFPKEGPSILRIQQVVRGDSAAYFCASSPTGNLNQPQHFGDGTRLSIL.

The V and J genes are TRBV5-4 and TRBJ1-2; D is uncertain. Germline V gene data show CDR1 as SGHNT and CDR2 as YYREEE (reference sequence). The V gene lost 4 bases and the J gene lost 0 bases, with 16 bases spanning the gap. This CDR3 has 16 amino acids. The CDR3 DNA is TGTGCCAGCAGCCCCGTCGGGAGACTTCCTAACTATGGCTACACCTTC. Translating it yields CASSPVGRLPNYGYTF.